The T cell receptor beta chain described here comes from a study of cytomegalovirus exposure and HLA in healthy donors. Broader study findings: Immune exposure data for these donors was limited to CMV serostatus. The majority of CMV-associated TCR beta chains were reported as apparently HLA-restricted in a later analysis.

With regard to this clone: Its antigen is not known.

There are 14 residues in the CDR3. The germline V gene has CDR1 SGDLS and CDR2 YYNGEE. V was clipped by 3 bases and J by 0 bases, with 7 bases between them. The PCR made use of 60 Vbeta and 13 Jbeta primers. Produced via immunoSEQ multiplex PCR; TCRdb's table is partial and in-frame only. In the table there are some 93,000 clones, about 79% of which are singletons. V gene TRBV9 combines with J gene TRBJ1-3; D unclear. The sequencing sample was made of PBMCs. The clonotype was recovered from a man aged 50 to 59 in good health and CMV-seronegative. CDR3: CASSAGDSGNTIYF. CDR3 nucleotide sequence: TGTGCCAGCAGCGCCGGGGACTCTGGAAACACCATATATTTT.